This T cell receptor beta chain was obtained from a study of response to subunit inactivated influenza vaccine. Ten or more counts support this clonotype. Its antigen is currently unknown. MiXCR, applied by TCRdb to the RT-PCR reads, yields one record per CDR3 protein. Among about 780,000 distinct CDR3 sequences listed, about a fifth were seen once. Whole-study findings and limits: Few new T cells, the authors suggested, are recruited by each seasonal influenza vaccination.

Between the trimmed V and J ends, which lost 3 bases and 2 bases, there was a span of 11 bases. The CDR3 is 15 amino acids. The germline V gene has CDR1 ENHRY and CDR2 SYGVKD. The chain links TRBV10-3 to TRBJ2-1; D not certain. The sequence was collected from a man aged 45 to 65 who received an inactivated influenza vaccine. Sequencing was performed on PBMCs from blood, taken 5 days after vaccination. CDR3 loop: CAISETAEPYNEQFF. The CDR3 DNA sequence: TGTGCCATCAGTGAAACGGCAGAGCCCTACAATGAGCAGTTCTTC.